The sequence of this T cell receptor beta chain was determined in a study of identical twins. Trimming stripped 0 bases from V and 7 bases from J, with 10 bases between. The germline V gene has CDR1 ENHRY and CDR2 SYGVKD. This CDR3 region has 14 residues. A universal primer site was incorporated via template switching, and the cDNA contained unique molecular identifiers. From the 5' RACE reads, TCRdb called clonotypes with MiXCR, one entry per CDR3 protein. The sample carries roughly 250,000 distinct CDR3 sequences, roughly 13% recorded once. Comments on this clonotype: Its antigen is as yet unknown.

Broader study findings: The study reached conclusions through statistical analysis that was cross-sectional, not following the same donors. The study found weaker excess twin sharing in beta out-of-frame sequences.

The chain carries TRBV10-3 and TRBJ1-5; no definite D call. Sequences were obtained from memory (CD45RO+) T cells sorted from blood. The TCR comes from a woman under 30 in good health. The CDR3 region is CAISESGGFQPQHF. The CDR3 coding sequence is TGTGCCATCAGTGAGTCTGGAGGGTTCCAGCCCCAGCATTTT.